Given below is one T cell receptor beta chain in context. Its binding antigen is unknown. An end of the junction differs from the germline gene, which may be a read error. The entry originates in a study of T cell responses to AZD1222 COVID-19 vaccine (dated by TCRdb to about 2021). As for the study more broadly: Because spike-specific TCR depth and breadth did not differ between the two schedules, AZD1222 recipients who got a second dose at roughly 4 weeks were pooled with those who got a second dose at roughly 12 weeks. A total of 233 trial participants underwent TCR sequencing, of whom roughly 210 had received two doses of AZD1222 and roughly 26 had received two doses of the MenACWY control vaccine. Trial participants were enrolled by age into 18-55, 56-69 and 70-plus year subgroups, with roughly 150, 30 and 60 TCR-sequenced participants respectively.

Broader findings and caveats from the paper: Conclusions about previously exposed vaccinees are limited because only six or seven AZD1222 recipients were SARS-CoV-2 seropositive at baseline. No day 14 peak-response samples were available, so repertoires were characterized only after the peak T cell response. Most participants were white British and females outnumbered males, and the authors suggested that clonal diversity may have been underestimated. After two AZD1222 doses, both the breadth and the depth of spike-specific TCRs were significantly higher than at day 0 and than in MenACWY recipients. The whole spike protein was spanned by vaccine-associated CD4 TCRs, and dominant responses were seen in regions 160-218 and 743-854. Reportedly, almost half of the unique spike-specific TCRs recognized epitopes lying outside the regions that are mutated in the B.1.351 and B.1.1.7 variants. In the small 56-69-year group, the increase in depth fell short of significance, most likely because of low power.

The CDR3 regions of human TCRbeta chains were analyzed by immunosequencing. The authors' analysis ran thus. TCRs in the repertoires were matched against a reference library of SARS-CoV-2-specific TCRs that had been generated with the MIRA antigen-specificity platform. Breadth meant the fraction of unique TCRs that were SARS-CoV-2-associated, whereas depth meant the fraction of total T cells that were SARS-CoV-2-associated. Using the MIRA data, each spike-specific TCR was mapped to the spike region that the TCR reacts to and placed in a CD4 or CD8 class. Log10-transformed breadth and depth values were compared by one-way ANOVA with Sidak's multiple comparisons tests. Not all clones reach the TCRdb copy of this immuneACCESS table, which keeps in-frame sequences only. Checked studies attribute under half of the gap to unresolved V genes and leave the rest unexplained. V and J calls plus clone size are reproduced from that table; the DNA served to infer D and trimming. Here the sample has roughly 190,000 clones; roughly 88% occur a single time. The ten largest clones represent 0.99% of the sample.

The intended sense of this specimen's time point label: baseline before first vaccination. The vaccinee samples were drawn from two UK trials, COV001 and COV002, one of which was a single-blind randomized controlled phase 2/3 trial testing AZD1222 (ChAdOx1 nCoV-19) in healthy adults. For TCRbeta chain sequencing, PBMC samples were collected from trial participants at day 0 and at day 28 after the second dose. The CDR3 sequence holds 15 residues, the cysteine and phenylalanine included. Just CDR3 DNA is preserved here, 45 bases in frame from base 1. CDR1 and CDR2 are read off the germline V gene (reference sequence) as SEHNR and FQNEAQ.

The receptor comes from an adult in good health. The chain was built from TRBV7-9 and TRBJ1-3; the D segment could be TRBD1, given 6 matching bases. Sample: peripheral blood, taken on day 0 of AZD1222 vaccination. The nucleotides read TGTGCCAGCCGCTTCGGAACAGGGACTGGAAACACCATATATTTT. This gives the protein CASRFGTGTGNTIYF.